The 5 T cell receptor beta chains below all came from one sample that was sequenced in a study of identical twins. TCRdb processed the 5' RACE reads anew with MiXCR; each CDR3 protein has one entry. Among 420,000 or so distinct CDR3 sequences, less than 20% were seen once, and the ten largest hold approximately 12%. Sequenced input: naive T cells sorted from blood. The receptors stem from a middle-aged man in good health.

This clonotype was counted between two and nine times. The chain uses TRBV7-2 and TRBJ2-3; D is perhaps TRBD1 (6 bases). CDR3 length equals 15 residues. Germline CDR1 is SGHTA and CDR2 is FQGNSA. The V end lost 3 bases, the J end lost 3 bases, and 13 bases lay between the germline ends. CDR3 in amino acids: CASSFTGTVTDTQYF. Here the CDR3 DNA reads TGTGCCAGCAGCTTCACAGGGACCGTAACAGATACGCAGTATTTT.

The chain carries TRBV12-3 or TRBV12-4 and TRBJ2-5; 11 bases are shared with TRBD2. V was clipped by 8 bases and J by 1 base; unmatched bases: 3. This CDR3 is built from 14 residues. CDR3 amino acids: CASGSGRVQETQYF. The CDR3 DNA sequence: TGTGCCAGCGGTAGCGGGAGGGTCCAAGAGACCCAGTACTTC.

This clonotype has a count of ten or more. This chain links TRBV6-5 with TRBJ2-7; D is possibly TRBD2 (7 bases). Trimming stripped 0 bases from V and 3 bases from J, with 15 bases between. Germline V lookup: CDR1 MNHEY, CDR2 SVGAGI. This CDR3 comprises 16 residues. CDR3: CASSYSGGGPVYEQYF. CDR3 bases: TGTGCCAGCAGTTACTCGGGAGGGGGTCCTGTCTACGAGCAGTACTTC.

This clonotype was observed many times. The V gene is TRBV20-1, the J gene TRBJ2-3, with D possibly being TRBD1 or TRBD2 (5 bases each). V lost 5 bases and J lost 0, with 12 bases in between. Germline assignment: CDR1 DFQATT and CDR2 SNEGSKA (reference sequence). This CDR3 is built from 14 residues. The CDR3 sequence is CSARPGPSTDTQYF. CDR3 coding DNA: TGCAGTGCTCGTCCGGGACCTAGCACAGATACGCAGTATTTT.

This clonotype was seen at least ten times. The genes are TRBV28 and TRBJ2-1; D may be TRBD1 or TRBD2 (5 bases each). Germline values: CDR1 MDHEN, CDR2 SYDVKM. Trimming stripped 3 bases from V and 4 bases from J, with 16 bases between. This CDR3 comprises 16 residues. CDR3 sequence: CASSFFGRDLYNEQFF. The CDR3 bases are TGTGCCAGCAGTTTTTTTGGCCGGGACCTATACAATGAGCAGTTCTTC.